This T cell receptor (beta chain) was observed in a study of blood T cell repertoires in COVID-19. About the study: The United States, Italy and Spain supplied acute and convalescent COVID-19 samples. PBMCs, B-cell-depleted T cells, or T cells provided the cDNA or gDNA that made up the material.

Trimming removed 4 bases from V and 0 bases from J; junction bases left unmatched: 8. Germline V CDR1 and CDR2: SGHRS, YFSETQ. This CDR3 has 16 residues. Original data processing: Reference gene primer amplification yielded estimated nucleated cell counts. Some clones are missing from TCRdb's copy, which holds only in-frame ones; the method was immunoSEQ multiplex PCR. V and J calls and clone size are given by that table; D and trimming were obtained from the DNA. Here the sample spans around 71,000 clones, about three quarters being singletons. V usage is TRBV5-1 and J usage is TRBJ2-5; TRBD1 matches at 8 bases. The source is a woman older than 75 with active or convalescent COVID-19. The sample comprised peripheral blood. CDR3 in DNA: TGCGCCAGCAGCCGCCGACAGGGGCCCCACCAAGAGACCCAGTACTTC. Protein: CASSRRQGPHQETQYF.